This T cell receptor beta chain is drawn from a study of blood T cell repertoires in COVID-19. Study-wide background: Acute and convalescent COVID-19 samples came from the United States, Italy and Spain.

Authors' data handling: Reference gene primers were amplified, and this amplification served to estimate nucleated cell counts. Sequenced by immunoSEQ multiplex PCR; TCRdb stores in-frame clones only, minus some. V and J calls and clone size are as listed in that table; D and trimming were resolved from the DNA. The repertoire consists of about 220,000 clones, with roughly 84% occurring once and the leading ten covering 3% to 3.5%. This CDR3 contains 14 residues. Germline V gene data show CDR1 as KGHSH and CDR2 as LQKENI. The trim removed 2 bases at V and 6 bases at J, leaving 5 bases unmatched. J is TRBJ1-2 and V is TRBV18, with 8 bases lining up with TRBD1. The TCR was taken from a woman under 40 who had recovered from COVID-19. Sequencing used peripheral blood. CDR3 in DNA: TGTGCCAGCTCACCATTTTCGGACAGGGATGGCTACACCTTC. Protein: CASSPFSDRDGYTF.